This T cell receptor beta chain was sequenced for a study of T-cell reconstitution after alpha-beta-depleted transplantation in children. Study-wide findings and caveats: By one year post-transplant, T-cell counts and diversity largely arose from T cells that were newly produced.

Preparation of the TCRbeta library used unique molecular identifiers. Each CDR3 protein gets one entry after TCRdb re-called the PCR reads with MiXCR. The table lists fewer than 700,000 distinct CDR3 sequences, around 13% of them singletons, with 2.2% in the top ten. This clonotype was recorded once. Its antigen is not identified. The junction does not match germline at one end; this may be a read error. CDR3 size: 13 residues. Germline V CDR1 and CDR2: MGHRA, YSYEKL. The chain links TRBV4-1 to TRBJ2-7; TRBD2 is a possible D gene (5 bases). This specimen was PBMCs, mostly from graft donor cells, taken 360 days after TCRalphabeta/CD19-depleted stem cell transplant. This sequence originates from a male patient aged 10-17 years who had a stem cell transplant for acute myeloid leukemia, so the T cells may come from the graft donor. CDR3 sequence (DNA): TGTGCCATGAGCATCGGGGTCCTCTACGAGCAGTACTTC. Translating it yields CAMSIGVLYEQYF.